This T cell receptor beta chain originates from a study of identical twins. Study results and caveats: Researchers reported weaker excess twin sharing in beta out-of-frame sequences. Models underestimated how often monozygotic twins shared out-of-frame TCR alpha.

Unique molecular identifiers were present on cDNA, and template switching added a universal primer site. In TCRdb, the 5' RACE reads were re-called with MiXCR into one record per CDR3 protein. The repertoire has around 1.7 million distinct CDR3 sequences, 32% of them found once; the top ten carry over 0.25%. As regards this clonotype: The antigen is unknown. Sequence at one end of the junction differs from germline and may be a read error.

Healthy Caucasians supplied all donations. Germline loops: CDR1 SGHTA, CDR2 FQGNSA. The CDR3 runs to 14 residues. This TCR derives from a newborn girl in good health. Sequencing was carried out using cord blood. This rearrangement joins TRBV7-2 to TRBJ2-1; tentatively, D is TRBD2 (6 bases). TRBJ2-7 matches the DNA end more closely, so the J call is doubtful. This CDR3 reads CASGFRGVKYEQYF. The CDR3 bases are TGTGCCAGCGGCTTCCGCGGGGTGAAGTACGAGCAGTACTTC.